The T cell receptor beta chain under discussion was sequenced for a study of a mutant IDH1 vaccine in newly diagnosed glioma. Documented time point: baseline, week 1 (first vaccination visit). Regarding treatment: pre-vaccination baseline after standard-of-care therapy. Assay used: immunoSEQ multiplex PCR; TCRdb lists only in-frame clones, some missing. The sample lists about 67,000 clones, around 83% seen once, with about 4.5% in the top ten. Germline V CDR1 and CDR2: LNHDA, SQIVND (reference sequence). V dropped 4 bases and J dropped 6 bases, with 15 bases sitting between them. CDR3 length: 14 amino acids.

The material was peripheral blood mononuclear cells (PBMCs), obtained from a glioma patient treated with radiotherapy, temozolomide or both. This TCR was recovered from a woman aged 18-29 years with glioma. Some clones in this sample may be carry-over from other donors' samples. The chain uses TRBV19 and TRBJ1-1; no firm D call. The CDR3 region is CASSTNPPGSEAFF. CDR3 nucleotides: TGTGCCAGTAGTACCAATCCTCCGGGATCTGAAGCTTTCTTT.